The 2 T cell receptor beta chains below all came from one sample that was sequenced in a study of shared clonotypes between healthy human individuals (dated by TCRdb to the early 2020s). The library came from the immunoSEQ multiplex PCR assay. TCRdb took this table from immuneACCESS and kept in-frame rearrangements with V and J called. Such tables lack part of the clones; where checked against another copy, unresolved V genes explain under half of the gap, and the rest is unexplained. In all, the sample holds about 2.3 million clones, and approximately 93% of those were seen once. Of the sample, under 0.45% falls within the top ten clones. The sample taken for sequencing was naive CD4+ T cells from PBMCs. The sample's cell subset or site label, decoded: CD45RA+ positively selected. The source of these receptors is a man between 18 and 29 years old in good health. Some clones in this sample may be carry-over from other donors' samples.

The sample holds one count of this clone. This CDR3 is CASSLDQGTSGRLNEQFF. CDR3 DNA sequence: TGTGCCAGCAGCTTAGATCAGGGGACTAGCGGGAGATTGAATGAGCAGTTCTTC. The chain uses TRBV11-3 and TRBJ2-1; 14 bases align to TRBD2. The CDR3 runs 18 residues. Trimming at V came to 0 bases and at J to 7 bases, leaving 8 bases not matched to a gene. Germline CDR1 SGHNT, CDR2 YENEEA.

The chain's CDR3 is CASSLAWSDEQFF. DNA of the CDR3: TGTGCCAGCAGCTTAGCTTGGTCTGATGAGCAGTTCTTC. The chain employs TRBV11-2 and TRBJ2-1, with D uncertain. The CDR3 has 13 residues. Between the trimmed V and J ends, which lost 1 base and 8 bases, there was a span of 9 bases. Germline V gene data show CDR1 as SGHAT and CDR2 as FQNNGV.